This T cell receptor beta chain was sequenced during a study of vaccination and CD4 T cells after COVID-19. Across the whole study: Stimulation of cells relied on overlapping spike peptides derived from SARS-CoV-2, HCoV-NL63, HCoV-OC43 and HCoV-229E.

As for treatment: approximately 9-day PBMC culture with coronavirus spike peptide pools or control peptides (ViraFEST assay). Researchers collected the unexposed donor's CD4+ T cells before the COVID-19 pandemic (2011-2018). PBMCs, plated at about 2.2 million per well, were grown in the presence of approximately 10 IU/ml IL-2 and 10 ug/ml peptide pools. Cultured CD4+ T cells had their DNA profiled by the Oncomine TCR Beta short-read assay. After culture, CD4+ T cells served as the source for genomic DNA extraction. TCRdb ran MiXCR on the PCR reads and lists one entry per CDR3 protein. The sample includes roughly 10,000 distinct CDR3 sequences, about 30% of them seen just once. Study-level points and caveats: The study found that a median around 86% of reactive clones in convalescent patients appeared only post-vaccination.

This CDR3 region has 14 residues. Between the trimmed V and J ends, which lost 5 bases and 1 base, there was a span of 11 bases. CDR1 and CDR2 (germline): SGHAT, FQDESV (reference sequence). This clonotype came up a few times. Its antigen is not known. The rearrangement uses TRBV11-1 and TRBJ1-1; D call uncertain. Material for sequencing was CD4+ T cells from blood, cultured in vitro. This TCR was sampled from a human donor in good health. The CDR3: CASSRVSGNTEAFF. CDR3 bases: TGTGCCAGCAGCCGGGTAAGTGGGAACACTGAAGCTTTCTTT.